This T cell receptor (beta chain) was documented in a study of blood T cell repertoires in COVID-19. CDR3 length: 14 amino acids. Germline CDR1 is MNHEY and CDR2 is SMNVEV (reference sequence). V shed 2 bases and J shed 9 bases, with 11 bases lying between them. This table comes from immunoSEQ multiplex PCR, and its TCRdb copy is limited to in-frame clones, with some not included. This table has roughly 370,000 clones, approximately 90% appearing once. The specimen was PBMCs or T cells enriched from blood (not recorded which). The sequence came from a woman between 50 and 59 years old who had recovered from COVID-19. The chain carries TRBV27 and TRBJ1-6, with TRBD1 as a possible D gene (5 bases). CDR3 nucleotide sequence: TGTGCCAGCAGTTTACAGCCTGGGGCTTCACCCCTCCACTTT. As protein: CASSLQPGASPLHF.